This T cell receptor beta chain emerged from a study of spatial heterogeneity in lung cancer. The overall study: In cases with available follow-up PBMC samples, these were sequenced at a median of roughly 24 months after resection. Raw reads showed each unique TCR and UMI combination turning up more than ten times on average.

The study tagged each TCR cDNA molecule with a unique molecular identifier. Each CDR3 protein gets one entry after TCRdb re-called the 5' RACE reads with MiXCR. Seen here are about 47,000 distinct CDR3 sequences, around 7.7% observed once, and the top ten hold approximately 35%. This clonotype has ten or more counts. The time point is: blood at routine non-recurrence follow-up after resection. Whole RNA was taken from tumor, nontumor lung or frozen PBMC; it was then sequenced unsorted. CDR3 size: 13 residues. CDR1 and CDR2 from the germline V gene are DFQATT and SNEGSKA (reference sequence). Trimming cost V 6 bases and J 0 bases, with 11 bases left between them.

The rearrangement uses TRBV20-1 and TRBJ1-1, with D possibly TRBD1 on 6 matching bases. This clonotype originated in a female donor with early-stage non-small cell lung cancer. The sequencing here drew on PBMCs, taken at follow-up. The CDR3 region is CSARGPLNTEAFF. The CDR3 DNA reads TGCAGTGCCAGGGGACCTTTGAACACTGAAGCTTTCTTT.